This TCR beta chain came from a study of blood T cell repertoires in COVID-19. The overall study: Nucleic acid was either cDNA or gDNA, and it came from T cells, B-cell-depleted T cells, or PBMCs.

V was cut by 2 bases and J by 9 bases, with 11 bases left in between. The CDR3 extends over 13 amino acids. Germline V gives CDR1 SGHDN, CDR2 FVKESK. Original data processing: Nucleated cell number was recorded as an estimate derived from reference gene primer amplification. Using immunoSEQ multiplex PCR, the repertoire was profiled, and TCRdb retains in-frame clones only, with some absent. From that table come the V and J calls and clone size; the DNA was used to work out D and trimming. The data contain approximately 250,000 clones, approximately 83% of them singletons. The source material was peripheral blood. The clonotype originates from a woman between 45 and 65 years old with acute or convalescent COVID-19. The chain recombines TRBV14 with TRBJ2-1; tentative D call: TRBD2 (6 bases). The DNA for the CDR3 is TGTGCCAGCAGCCAACTGGACGGGGGTGAGCAGTTCTTC. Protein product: CASSQLDGGEQFF.